Each of the 32 T cell receptor beta chains below was sequenced from the same sample in a study of CD8+CD57+ T cells in acquired aplastic anemia (dated by TCRdb to 2016 to 2019). The sample was run on an Illumina HiSeq 2000. TCR beta VDJ combination and CDR3 sequence profiling used genomic DNA as the template. TCRdb reprocessed the public reads (quality trimming at Q25 with fastp, clone calling with MiXCR) and kept in-frame beta chains. One record per CDR3 amino acid sequence lists the most common genes and DNA. The sample table holds about 180,000 distinct CDR3 sequences, of which approximately 46% were seen once. The ten top clones hold around 2.7% of the sample. Sequencing used sorted CD4+, CD8+, or CD8+CD57+ T cells (not recorded which) from PBMCs. The receptors derive from a human donor in good health.

The V gene is TRBV7-2, the J gene TRBJ2-7; tentatively, D is TRBD1 (6 bases). The CDR3 has 11 amino acids. V was pared by 5 bases and J by 7 bases, with 9 bases between. The germline V gene has CDR1 SGHTA and CDR2 FQGNSA. CDR3 sequence: CASSRGTEQYF. CDR3 bases: TGTGCCAGCAGCCGTGGGACAGAGCAGTACTTC.

Ten or more counts support this clonotype. The rearrangement joins TRBV19 to TRBJ2-5, with D uncertain. Looked up from germline, CDR1 is LNHDA and CDR2 is SQIVND (reference sequence). This CDR3 is built from 11 residues. V was cut by 5 bases and J by 1 base, with 2 bases left in between. CDR3 DNA: TGTGCCAGTAGTGCCCAAGAGACCCAGTACTTC. As protein: CASSAQETQYF.

Regarding this clonotype: A read error may produce the germline difference seen at one junction end. J is TRBJ1-6 and V is TRBV10-2; tentatively, D is TRBD1 (6 bases). This CDR3 is 14 amino acids long. From germline, CDR1 is WSHSY and CDR2 SAAADI. Here the CDR3 DNA reads TGCGCCAGCAGTGAACAGGGAAATAATTCACCCCCCCACTTT. It codes for CASSEQGNNSPPHF.

The CDR3 region has the DNA TGTGCCAGCAGCTTGGACGGCAGCTACACCTTC. Translated, it gives CASSLDGSYTF. This chain joins TRBV7-3 and TRBJ1-2; D call uncertain. Trimming removed 3 bases from V and 9 bases from J, with 8 bases in between. The germline gives CDR1 SGHTA, CDR2 FQGTGA. This CDR3 is 11 amino acids long.

This chain links TRBV7-8 with TRBJ1-2; D not certain. V lost 5 bases, J lost 7 bases, and 11 bases lay in between. The CDR3 is made up of 12 amino acids. From germline, CDR1 is SGHVS and CDR2 FQNEAQ. The CDR3 DNA reads as TGTGCCAGCAGCCCCGCCCAGGCTGGCTACACCTTC. Its translation: CASSPAQAGYTF.

The V and J genes are TRBV12-3 or TRBV12-4 and TRBJ1-2; perhaps TRBD1 as D (5 bases). V shed 7 bases and J shed 3 bases, with 18 bases lying between them. The CDR3 is made up of 15 amino acids. CDR3 sequence: CASTLSLAGDYGYTF. The CDR3 coding sequence is TGTGCCAGCACCCTCTCTCTCGCGGGGGACTATGGCTACACCTTC.

The sample holds many counts of this clonotype. This sequence joins TRBV12-3 or TRBV12-4 and TRBJ2-3; D may correspond to TRBD1 or TRBD2 (5 bases each). V was pared by 4 bases and J by 0 bases, with 11 bases between. The CDR3 covers 15 residues. The CDR3 loop reads CASSSWGRSTDTQYF. The CDR3 coding sequence is TGTGCCAGCAGTTCCTGGGGACGGAGCACAGATACGCAGTATTTT.

The J gene is TRBJ2-2, the V gene TRBV10-2, with D uncertain. V shed 4 bases and J shed 10 bases, with 7 bases lying between them. CDR1 and CDR2 (germline): WSHSY, SAAADI. This CDR3 comprises 11 residues. The CDR3: CASSVAEELFF. CDR3 DNA: TGCGCCAGCAGTGTGGCCGAGGAGCTGTTTTTT.

The chain recombines TRBV10-3 with TRBJ2-5; 10 bases agree with TRBD1. Germline V lookup: CDR1 ENHRY, CDR2 SYGVKD. V lost 6 bases and J lost 4; bases outside the gene matches: 11. The CDR3 has 16 residues. This chain's CDR3 is CAISPGPGQGTETQYF. As DNA, the CDR3 is TGTGCCATCAGCCCTGGTCCGGGACAGGGGACAGAGACCCAGTACTTC.

The V call is TRBV7-2, the J call TRBJ1-5; no clear D gene. Germline V gives CDR1 SGHTA, CDR2 FQGNSA. The CDR3 contains 14 residues. Trimming stripped 5 bases from V and 2 bases from J, with 10 bases between. Here the CDR3 DNA reads TGTGCCAGCAGCATAGGGAGAGGCAATCAGCCCCAGCATTTT. This translates into CASSIGRGNQPQHF.

This clonotype has ten or more counts. The chain uses TRBV14 and TRBJ2-4; D is undetermined. Per germline, CDR1 SGHDN and CDR2 FVKESK. V was pared by 4 bases and J by 0 bases, with 19 bases between. The CDR3 covers 18 residues. Here the CDR3 reads CASSPGWSGTVAKNIQYF. The CDR3 DNA sequence: TGTGCCAGCAGCCCCGGGTGGTCCGGTACGGTAGCCAAAAACATTCAGTACTTC. The complete variable domain, with remaining parts taken from reference TRBV14 and TRBJ2-4, reads EAGVTQFPSHSVIEKGQTVTLRCDPISGHDNLYWYRRVMGKEIKFLLHFVKESKQDESGMPNNRFLAERTGGTYSTLKVQPAELEDSGVYFCASSPGWSGTVAKNIQYFGAGTRLSVL.

Many counts were recorded for this clonotype. This chain joins TRBV2 and TRBJ2-5; perhaps TRBD2 as D (5 bases). V dropped 7 bases and J dropped 7 bases, with 10 bases sitting between them. Germline lookup yields CDR1 SNHLY and CDR2 FYNNEI. The CDR3 length is 11 residues. The CDR3 here is CASKKEATQYF. The CDR3 region has the DNA TGTGCCAGCAAAAAGGAGGCGACCCAGTACTTC.

CDR3 amino acids: CASSLRTSGITGELFF. The CDR3, as DNA: TGTGCCAGCAGCCTTCGGACTAGCGGAATCACCGGGGAGCTGTTTTTT. The chain combines TRBV5-5 with TRBJ2-2, with TRBD2 identical over 10 bases. J gave up 4 bases and V 4 bases, and 7 bases lay outside the gene matches. Germline V gives CDR1 SGHKS, CDR2 YYEKEE (reference sequence). The CDR3 covers 16 residues.

This clonotype was counted at least ten times. V is TRBV7-2 and J is TRBJ1-2; D is perhaps TRBD1 (5 bases). Germline assignment: CDR1 SGHTA and CDR2 FQGNSA. This CDR3 is 16 amino acids long. V lost 6 bases, J lost 5 bases, and 22 bases lay in between. Here the CDR3 DNA reads TGTGCCAGCAGTAACACCCACATACAGGAAAGATATGGCTACACCTTC. Translated: CASSNTHIQERYGYTF.

The genes are TRBV19 and TRBJ2-1, with 7 nucleotides matching TRBD1. Germline CDR1 is LNHDA and CDR2 is SQIVND (reference sequence). The CDR3 covers 13 residues. V shed 8 bases, J shed 6 bases, and the junction held 7 bases outside the gene matches. The CDR3 reads CASSGTEFNEQFF. Written as DNA, the CDR3 is TGTGCCAGTTCCGGGACAGAGTTCAATGAGCAGTTCTTC.

This clonotype was recorded many times. This rearrangement joins TRBV14 to TRBJ2-1; D gene unclear. This CDR3 spans 13 amino acids. V was trimmed by 1 base and J by 3 bases, leaving 4 bases between them. Looked up from germline, CDR1 is SGHDN and CDR2 is FVKESK. CDR3 protein: CASSQGHYNEQFF. In nucleotides, the CDR3 is TGTGCCAGCAGCCAAGGACACTACAATGAGCAGTTCTTC.

As for this clonotype: A much larger clonotype is one base distant, so this may be a read error. Lacking the conserved final phenylalanine or tryptophan, this CDR3 likely reflects a read error. V gene TRBV11-3 combines with J gene TRBJ2-3, with D hard to call. Deletions cut 4 bases from V and 1 base from J, with 9 bases between. This CDR3 contains 14 residues. The germline V gene encodes CDR1 SGHNT and CDR2 YENEEA. The CDR3, as DNA: TGTGCCAGCAGCTCCGGCCACGGCACAGATACGCAGTATCTT. Its protein product is CASSSGHGTDTQYL.

In regard to this clonotype: This sequence may be a read error, since a much larger clone differs from it by one base. This chain uses TRBV11-2 with TRBJ2-3; D remains ambiguous. V lost 4 bases, J lost 1 base, and 12 bases lay in between. This CDR3 contains 15 residues. Germline CDR1 reads SGHAT; CDR2 reads FQNNGV. CDR3 nucleotide sequence: TGTGCCAGCAGCTCTCACCACGAGGGCACAGATACGCAGTATTTT. Protein sequence: CASSSHHEGTDTQYF.

This clonotype has at least ten counts. The chain joins TRBV9 to TRBJ2-7, with D perhaps given as TRBD1 or TRBD2 (6 bases each). CDR3 length: 16 amino acids. V dropped 4 bases and J dropped 5 bases, with 22 bases sitting between them. Germline CDR1 reads SGDLS; CDR2 reads YYNGEE. The CDR3 loop reads CASSPGGGFGSNEQYF. The DNA for the CDR3 is TGTGCCAGCAGCCCAGGAGGGGGGTTCGGTTCCAACGAGCAGTACTTC.

This clonotype was observed many times. The J gene is TRBJ2-5, the V gene TRBV19; 8 bases fit TRBD2. Trimming took 8 bases from V and 5 from J; bases not matched to a gene: 7. The CDR3 runs to 13 residues. Germline loops: CDR1 LNHDA, CDR2 SQIVND (reference sequence). CDR3 in amino acids: CASRSSGTETQYF. The DNA for the CDR3 is TGTGCCAGTCGGAGTAGCGGGACGGAGACCCAGTACTTC.

This clonotype was seen a handful of times. The chain links TRBV20-1 to TRBJ2-3; D assignment may be TRBD1 or TRBD2 (5 bases each). Germline CDR1 is DFQATT and CDR2 is SNEGSKA (reference sequence). V lost 1 base and J 4 bases, leaving 6 bases between the germline ends. This CDR3 comprises 12 residues. CDR3 nucleotides: TGCAGTGCTAGAGGAGGGGCAGATACGCAGTATTTT. This codes for CSARGGADTQYF.

The chain carries TRBV24-1 and TRBJ2-7; TRBD1 matches 9 bases. J gave up 2 bases and V 4 bases, and 8 bases lay outside the gene matches. The CDR3 has 16 residues. Germline V CDR1 and CDR2: KGHDR, SFDVKD. Written as DNA, the CDR3 is TGTGCCACCAGTGACGTAACCGGGACAGGGACCTACGAGCAGTACTTC. Translating gives CATSDVTGTGTYEQYF.

The CDR3 coding sequence is TGCAGTGTTGCCCTTCCCGGGACTAGCGGCACAGATACGCAGTATTTT. Encoded protein: CSVALPGTSGTDTQYF. This rearrangement joins TRBV20-1 to TRBJ2-3; the match to TRBD2 covers 10 bases. The CDR3 runs to 16 residues. With V trimmed by 7 bases and J by 1 base, 11 bases remained unmatched. CDR1 and CDR2 from the germline V gene are DFQATT and SNEGSKA (reference sequence).

This clonotype was observed many times. The chain joins TRBV19 to TRBJ2-5, with D tentatively TRBD1 (5 bases). Germline values: CDR1 LNHDA, CDR2 SQIVND (reference sequence). V lost 4 bases and J lost 2, with 17 bases in between. The CDR3 length is 16 residues. In DNA form, the CDR3 reads TGTGCCAGTAGTACGCTTGACAGAGCTACTCAAGAGACCCAGTACTTC. Its protein product is CASSTLDRATQETQYF.

For the CDR3, the DNA is TGTGCCAGCAATGTCGGGACGTCGAACACCGGGGAGCTGTTTTTT. This translates into CASNVGTSNTGELFF. The chain combines TRBV7-2 with TRBJ2-2, with D possibly called TRBD1 or TRBD2 (5 bases each). This CDR3 has 15 residues. CDR1 and CDR2 from the germline V gene are SGHTA and FQGNSA. The V gene lost 7 bases and the J gene lost 0 bases, with 12 bases spanning the gap.

Details on this clonotype: This may come from a read error, since a much larger clone is one base off. The V and J genes are TRBV12-3 or TRBV12-4 and TRBJ2-2; D gene ambiguous. This CDR3 is 13 amino acids long. Trimming took 8 bases from V and 4 from J, leaving 11 bases between them. Written as DNA, the CDR3 is TGTGCCAGCGGCCTATCGGGCACCGGGGAGCTGTTTTTT. This sequence encodes CASGLSGTGELFF.

This clonotype was counted at least ten times. This clone may be a read error of a much larger clone one base away. The chain combines TRBV10-3 with TRBJ2-1; TRBD2 might be the D (5 bases). The CDR3 covers 16 residues. From germline, CDR1 is ENHRY and CDR2 SYGVKD. CDR3 nucleotides: TGTGCCATCAGTGAGTTGGACTTCAGCTCCTACAGTGAGCAGTTCTTC. Protein sequence: CAISELDFSSYSEQFF.

The chain employs TRBV2 and TRBJ2-7; D is possibly TRBD2 (5 bases). There are 12 residues in the CDR3. Per the germline V gene, CDR1 is SNHLY and CDR2 is FYNNEI. Trimming took 8 bases from V and 2 from J, leaving 10 bases between them. CDR3 bases: TGTGCCAGCGGAGGCATACCCTACGAGCAGTACTTC. Encoded protein: CASGGIPYEQYF.

The chain carries TRBV19 and TRBJ2-4; the match to TRBD1 covers 7 bases. Germline-derived CDR1 and CDR2 are LNHDA and SQIVND (reference sequence). Germline trimming cut 6 bases from V and 4 bases from J; bases unmatched to any gene: 6. The length of the CDR3 is 14 residues. The CDR3 protein is CASSIWTGKNIQYF. CDR3 nucleotides: TGTGCCAGTAGCATCTGGACAGGAAAAAACATTCAGTACTTC.

This clonotype was detected ten times or more. V and J are TRBV7-6 and TRBJ2-7; the match to TRBD1 covers 8 bases. CDR1 is SGHVS and CDR2 is FNYEAQ in the germline V gene. The trim removed 4 bases at V and 4 bases at J, leaving 3 bases unmatched. The CDR3 has 13 residues. The CDR3 here is CASSSNRGYEQYF. The DNA for the CDR3 is TGTGCCAGCAGCTCAAACAGGGGGTACGAGCAGTACTTC.

This clonotype has at least ten counts. V gene TRBV2 combines with J gene TRBJ1-2, with D possibly being TRBD1 (5 bases). CDR3 size: 15 residues. The germline gives CDR1 SNHLY, CDR2 FYNNEI. V gave up 3 bases and J gave up 6 bases, with 17 bases separating them. The chain's CDR3 is CASSEGRRGVDGYTF. CDR3 nucleotide sequence: TGTGCCAGCAGTGAGGGGAGGAGGGGAGTCGATGGCTACACCTTC.

This clonotype was found once. Possible read error: a much larger clone is one base away. This chain links TRBV6-1 with TRBJ1-1, with TRBD1 identical over 8 bases. This CDR3 comprises 15 residues. Germline loops: CDR1 MNHNS, CDR2 SASEGT. CDR3 sequence reads: CASSARTGRGTGAFF. In DNA form, the CDR3 reads TGTGCCAGCAGCGCCAGGACAGGGAGGGGAACTGGAGCTTTCTTT.